These T cell receptor beta chains were read from a single sample in a study of T cell responses to AZD1222 COVID-19 vaccine. Sequencing was performed with immunoSEQ multiplex PCR; in TCRdb, only in-frame clones are kept and a portion is missing. The sample consists of 90,000 to 100,000 clones, around nine tenths of them appearing once. The sequences come from peripheral blood, collected 28 days after the second AZD1222 dose. The receptors come from an adult who received the AZD1222 COVID-19 vaccine. Each CDR3 is given without its conserved first and last residue. D genes are given only for firm matches.

d_gene: -
len: 13
v_gene: TRBV11-3
CDR3aa: ASRTGDRGTGELF

d_gene: -
len: 11
v_gene: TRBV3-1/TRBV3-2
CDR3aa: ASSQVAGGEQY

d_gene: TRBD2
len: 12
v_gene: TRBV5-6
CDR3aa: ASSLGGRTDTQY

d_gene: -
len: 16
v_gene: TRBV30
CDR3aa: AWSVQAGDLHSNQPQH

d_gene: -
len: 13
v_gene: TRBV5-4
CDR3aa: ASSLATRSDYEQY

d_gene: -
len: 11
v_gene: TRBV28
CDR3aa: ATKWGGIYGYT

d_gene: -
len: 11
v_gene: TRBV4-2
CDR3aa: ASSQDRGGAAF

d_gene: -
len: 9
v_gene: TRBV20-1
CDR3aa: SARQGYGYT

d_gene: -
len: 12
v_gene: TRBV18
CDR3aa: ASSPPGLGYGYT

d_gene: TRBD1
len: 12
v_gene: TRBV3-1/TRBV3-2
CDR3aa: ASSQAGGRTEAF

d_gene: -
len: 9
v_gene: TRBV12-3/TRBV12-4
CDR3aa: ASSLQGGYT

d_gene: -
len: 11
v_gene: TRBV14
CDR3aa: ASSRDSDDTIY

d_gene: TRBD2
len: 13
v_gene: TRBV3-1/TRBV3-2
CDR3aa: ASTPGLGDTTEQY

d_gene: -
len: 10
v_gene: TRBV7-6
CDR3aa: ASSPDKYGYT

d_gene: TRBD1
len: 14
v_gene: TRBV27
CDR3aa: ASSPLGQGSNEKLF

d_gene: -
len: 10
v_gene: TRBV28
CDR3aa: ASSSGPDTQY

d_gene: TRBD1
len: 12
v_gene: TRBV5-5
CDR3aa: ASSLAGQDYGYT

d_gene: -
len: 13
v_gene: TRBV5-6
CDR3aa: ASRQGSSYNSPLH